These T cell receptor beta chains were read from a single sample in a study of blood T cells in healthy people across ages. TCRdb reanalysed the 5' RACE reads using MiXCR and keeps one entry per CDR3 protein. The sample carries around 1,100,000 distinct CDR3 sequences, under 40% recorded once. Sequenced: blood. The receptors come from a man between 18 and 29 years old in good health. The CDR3 runs from the conserved cysteine through the conserved F or W. Each record gives: CDR3 length, V gene, CDR3 protein.

14 TRBV12-3/TRBV12-4 CASSQQGAWETQYF
16 TRBV12-3/TRBV12-4 CASSPRGLASLHEQYF
17 TRBV2 CASSERRASGGLETQYF
14 TRBV6-5 CASSYDAESYGYTF
20 TRBV3-1 CASSQDRGQGTSSGANVLTF
15 TRBV10-3 CAISETGDNNQPQHF
13 TRBV7-2 CASSLVVFEKLFF
14 TRBV12-3/TRBV12-4 CASSGGPSTDTQYF
13 TRBV9 CASSDGQGEKLFF
15 TRBV20-1 CSARGQGQVYYGYTF
13 TRBV7-3 CASSSPPLNTQYF
14 TRBV5-1 CASSTGWGRYEQYF
13 TRBV7-9 CASSWDRVRGYTF
16 TRBV18 CASSSPWRGSYNEQFF
13 TRBV12-3/TRBV12-4 CASTLTGSGKLFF
13 TRBV12-3/TRBV12-4 CASSLKANYGYTF
12 TRBV27 CACRGAGNIQYF
17 TRBV5-1 CASSIYPGPGDGNTIYF
13 TRBV20-1 CSARGGLAETQYF
17 TRBV20-1 CSARDFGRGPYNSPLHF
15 TRBV12-3/TRBV12-4 CASSFITGARDTQYF
12 TRBV12-3/TRBV12-4 CASSLWNTEAFF
11 TRBV2 CASRVAETQYF
15 TRBV7-8 CASRPQDSLRTEAFF
13 TRBV6-5 CASSYSRDQPQHF
15 TRBV11-3 CASSLALSGGGEQYF
14 TRBV20-1 CSARDRATNEKLFF
17 TRBV27 CASSLYPAGGSYNEQFF
13 TRBV7-2 CASGCRLDYGYTF
13 TRBV20-1 CSAPFGREETQYF
17 TRBV12-5 CASGPPTIGSRAYEQYF
14 TRBV6-5 CASSRDRGLGEQYF
16 TRBV11-1 CASSPMGSGGNNEQFF
16 TRBV5-1 CASSLAGGNSYNEQYF
16 TRBV20-1 CSASGTSGGAQNIQYF
12 TRBV13 CASSKGDGVTFF
13 TRBV7-2 CASSQTGTEGYTF
16 TRBV25-1 CASSAQGGQLADGYTF